The 21 T cell receptor beta chains below all came from one sample that was sequenced in a study of blood T cell repertoires in COVID-19. Method: immunoSEQ multiplex PCR; TCRdb's copy keeps in-frame clones and lacks some. The sample carries 120,000 or so clones, 65% to 85% recorded once. The sequenced sample consisted of peripheral blood. The receptors shown here come from a man between 65 and 79 years old with acute or convalescent COVID-19.

The rearrangement joins TRBV28 to TRBJ2-3; 11 nucleotides line up with TRBD2. Germline trimming cut 5 bases from V and 4 bases from J; bases unmatched to any gene: 11. The CDR3 covers 17 residues. Germline lookup yields CDR1 MDHEN and CDR2 SYDVKM. CDR3 region: CASSPLLAGGPSDTQYF. The CDR3 nucleotides read TGTGCCAGCAGTCCCCTTTTAGCGGGGGGGCCCTCAGATACGCAGTATTTT.

This chain links TRBV5-8 with TRBJ1-2; the D gene is possibly TRBD1 (5 bases). Per germline, CDR1 SGHTS and CDR2 YDEGEE. V shed 2 bases and J shed 13 bases, with 15 bases lying between them. This CDR3 is built from 12 residues. The CDR3 DNA sequence: TGTGCCAGCAGCTTCCCCCGGGGGTTCTGCACCTTC. Translating it yields CASSFPRGFCTF. The full variable domain, with the rest looked up from reference TRBV5-8 and TRBJ1-2, is EAGVTQSPTHLIKTRGQQATLRCSPISGHTSVYWYQQALGLGLQFLLWYDEGEERNRGNFPPRFSGRQFPNYSSELNVNALELEDSALYLCASSFPRGFCTFGSGTRLTVV.

The chain uses TRBV7-3 and TRBJ1-6, with TRBD1 matching over 7 bases. The length of the CDR3 is 14 residues. V trimming: 2 bases; J trimming: 6 bases; junction bases outside the gene matches: 1. Germline V gene lookup returns CDR1 SGHTA and CDR2 FQGTGA. CDR3 DNA sequence: TGTGCCAGCAGCTTACAGGGGGGTAATTCACCCCTCCACTTT. This sequence encodes CASSLQGGNSPLHF.

The V gene is TRBV3-1 (or the pseudogene TRBV3-2), the J gene TRBJ2-2, with 13 positions matching TRBD2. Germline-derived CDR1 and CDR2 are LGHDT and YNNKEL (reference sequence). The CDR3 consists of 20 residues. J lost 1 base, V lost 2 bases, and 10 bases had no gene match. The CDR3, as DNA: TGTGCCAGCAGCCAACGTTGGGGACTAGCGGGGTCCTTGAACACCGGGGAGCTGTTTTTT. This encodes CASSQRWGLAGSLNTGELFF.

This clone showed up just once. The J gene is TRBJ1-1, the V gene TRBV30; TRBD1 agrees at 7 bases. Germline CDR1 is GTSNPN and CDR2 is SVGIG (reference sequence). This CDR3 region has 15 residues. Unmatched junction bases numbered 8, after V lost 0 bases and J lost 4 bases. CDR3 DNA sequence: TGTGCCTGGAGTGTAAGGACAGCAGGGGGCACTGAAGCTTTCTTT. Encoded protein: CAWSVRTAGGTEAFF.

This rearrangement joins TRBV27 to TRBJ2-2; 15 bases align to TRBD2. This CDR3 spans 18 amino acids. Germline V CDR1 and CDR2: MNHEY, SMNVEV (reference sequence). V shed 10 bases and J 4 bases; nucleotides not matched to a gene: 13. CDR3 sequence (DNA): TGTGCCACGAGAGGACTAGCGGGGGGGAAAAGAGGCACCGGGGAGCTGTTTTTT. It codes for CATRGLAGGKRGTGELFF.

This clone was seen repeatedly, ten times or more. The chain carries TRBV5-4 and TRBJ2-7; no firm D call. Germline V gene lookup returns CDR1 SGHNT and CDR2 YYREEE (reference sequence). This CDR3 contains 13 residues. V gave up 1 base and J gave up 4 bases, with 9 bases separating them. The CDR3 DNA follows: TGTGCCAGCAGCTTGTTCGGGTCTTACGAGCAGTACTTC. Its protein product is CASSLFGSYEQYF.

The chain recombines TRBV28 with TRBJ1-6; D perhaps matches TRBD1 (6 bases). This CDR3 spans 17 amino acids. Trimming left V 2 bases short and J 6 bases short, with 17 bases between. The V gene's germline CDR1 is MDHEN and CDR2 SYDVKM. CDR3 DNA: TGTGCCAGCAGTTTAGGGAACAGGGTGGACATTAATTCACCCCTCCACTTT. Protein product: CASSLGNRVDINSPLHF.

This clone was observed a handful of times. V and J are TRBV11-2 and TRBJ2-3; 9 bases agree with TRBD1. V lost 4 bases, J lost 2 bases, and 13 bases stayed unmatched. Germline CDR1 and CDR2: SGHAT and FQNNGV. CDR3 length: 18 amino acids. CDR3 residues: CASSSQILGTGTTDTQYF. The CDR3 coding sequence is TGTGCCAGCAGCTCCCAGATCCTCGGGACAGGGACCACAGATACGCAGTATTTT. The variable domain in full, with the rest retrieved from reference TRBV11-2 and TRBJ2-3, is EAGVAQSPRYKIIEKRQSVAFWCNPISGHATLYWYQQILGQGPKLLIQFQNNGVVDDSQLPKDRFSAERLKGVDSTLKIQPAKLEDSAVYLCASSSQILGTGTTDTQYFGPGTRLTVL.

The V call is TRBV5-6, the J call TRBJ2-2, with 8 positions matching TRBD1. The CDR3 has 15 amino acids. The germline V gene encodes CDR1 SGHDT and CDR2 YYEEEE. J lost 7 bases, V lost 4 bases, and 9 bases had no gene match. CDR3 in DNA: TGTGCCAGCAGCATAGCAGGACAGGGATTCGGGGAGCTGTTTTTT. This gives the protein CASSIAGQGFGELFF.

The chain couples TRBV11-3 to TRBJ2-7, with 9 bases matching TRBD1. Germline V gene lookup returns CDR1 SGHNT and CDR2 YENEEA. This CDR3 contains 15 residues. V shed 6 bases, J shed 5 bases, and the junction held 11 bases outside the gene matches. The CDR3 protein is CASRYTGQGKNEQYF. The CDR3 coding sequence is TGTGCCAGCAGATATACTGGACAGGGGAAAAACGAGCAGTACTTC.

The genes are TRBV5-1 and TRBJ2-5; D might be TRBD2 (7 bases). This CDR3 comprises 15 residues. The germline CDR1 and CDR2 sequences are SGHRS and YFSETQ. Trimming shortened V by 4 bases and J by 1 base, and 14 bases separated the two germline ends. The CDR3 DNA is TGCGCCAGCAGCCGAGGGGGGGCGGTCCAAGAGACCCAGTACTTC. Translation gives CASSRGGAVQETQYF. The variable domain in full, completed from reference TRBV5-1 and TRBJ2-5, reads KAGVTQTPRYLIKTRGQQVTLSCSPISGHRSVSWYQQTPGQGLQFLFEYFSETQRNKGNFPGRFSGRQFSNSRSEMNVSTLELGDSALYLCASSRGGAVQETQYFGPGTRLLVL.

The chain links TRBV7-9 to TRBJ2-7, with a weak D call TRBD2 (6 bases). This CDR3 is built from 13 residues. CDR1 and CDR2 (germline): SEHNR, FQNEAQ (reference sequence). V lost 3 bases and J lost 5, with 11 bases in between. The CDR3 bases are TGTGCCAGCAGCTTTGGGGGGAACAACGAGCAGTACTTC. This encodes CASSFGGNNEQYF.

This clone was recorded once. This chain joins TRBV2 and TRBJ2-1; 8 nucleotides agree with TRBD1. V dropped 6 bases and J dropped 3; count of bases not matched to a gene: 4. Germline V gene sequence: CDR1 SNHLY, CDR2 FYNNEI. The CDR3 loop spans 14 amino acids. The CDR3, as DNA: TGTGCCAGCAGGAAGGGACAGGACTACAATGAGCAGTTCTTC. It specifies CASRKGQDYNEQFF.

As DNA, the CDR3 is TGTGCCACCAGTGACCCCGGCCGGGAGGGAGGAGCTTTCTTT. Amino acid sequence: CATSDPGREGGAFF. This sequence joins TRBV24-1 and TRBJ1-1; no reliable D call. Germline lookup yields CDR1 KGHDR and CDR2 SFDVKD. The CDR3 is 14 residues long. The V gene lost 4 bases and the J gene lost 10 bases, with 18 bases spanning the gap.

This clone turned up a few times. Here the CDR3 DNA reads TGTGCCAGCTCACTGAGGTTACATCTCGGACAGGGTAGAGAGACCCAGTACTTC. It specifies CASSLRLHLGQGRETQYF. The chain recombines TRBV18 with TRBJ2-5; 8 bases agree with TRBD1. This CDR3 spans 18 amino acids. Germline V gene data show CDR1 as KGHSH and CDR2 as LQKENI. J gave up 4 bases and V 4 bases, and 17 bases lay outside the gene matches.

This sequence joins TRBV5-5 and TRBJ2-2; D is possibly TRBD1 (6 bases). The ends were cut back, 0 bases at V and 4 bases at J, with 16 bases in the middle. Looked up from germline, CDR1 is SGHKS and CDR2 is YYEKEE (reference sequence). The CDR3 is made up of 17 amino acids. CDR3 in DNA: TGTGCCAGCAGCTTGGCCCCAGGGGATCTTGGCACCGGGGAGCTGTTTTTT. Translated, it gives CASSLAPGDLGTGELFF.

The V call is TRBV9, the J call TRBJ2-5, with 14 bases aligning to TRBD2. CDR1 is SGDLS, CDR2 YYNGEE, per germline. The J segment lost 5 bases and the V segment lost 3 bases, leaving 9 bases of the junction unmatched. The CDR3 sequence is 17 residues long. In DNA form, the CDR3 reads TGTGCCAGCAGCGAGGAGACTAGCGGGGGGGCCGGGGAGACCCAGTACTTC. This translates into CASSEETSGGAGETQYF.

The chain employs TRBV6-5 and TRBJ2-5, with TRBD1 identical over 7 bases. The V gene end was trimmed by 5 bases and the J gene end by 4 bases; junction bases not matched to a gene: 7. Per the germline V gene, CDR1 is MNHEY and CDR2 is SVGAGI. This CDR3 is built from 14 residues. Here the CDR3 reads CASSRGTERETQYF. The DNA of the CDR3 is TGTGCCAGCAGTAGGGGGACAGAAAGAGAGACCCAGTACTTC.

This rearrangement joins TRBV5-4 to TRBJ2-3, with D perhaps TRBD1 (7 bases). Germline V CDR1 and CDR2: SGHNT, YYREEE (reference sequence). V shed 2 bases and J shed 3 bases, with 16 bases lying between them. The CDR3 covers 16 residues. The CDR3 protein is CASSLSGGQATDTQYF. The DNA of the CDR3 is TGTGCCAGCAGCTTATCAGGGGGGCAGGCTACAGATACGCAGTATTTT.

This clone was observed a single time. The CDR3 loop reads CASSLKGAGNNEQFF. CDR3 DNA: TGTGCCAGCAGCTTAAAAGGGGCGGGGAACAATGAGCAGTTCTTC. The rearrangement uses TRBV7-2 and TRBJ2-1; D might be TRBD2 (6 bases). Trimming pared 2 bases from V and 5 bases from J, leaving 13 bases between. The CDR3 loop spans 15 amino acids. The germline CDR1 and CDR2 sequences are SGHTA and FQGNSA.